The sample holds a few counts of the clone carrying this T cell receptor beta chain. The data belong to a study of blood T cells in healthy people across ages. The germline gives CDR1 MNHEY, CDR2 SVGAGI. The CDR3 length is 16 residues. V lost 6 bases, J lost 1 base, and 16 bases lay in between. A second PCR of 7 to 11 cycles used a sample-barcoded 5' primer and a J-beta primer mix. MiXCR was run by TCRdb on the 5' RACE reads, yielding one entry per CDR3 protein. In the table there are approximately 1.5 million distinct CDR3 sequences, almost 35% of which are singletons. The sequencing sample was made of blood. This sequence joins TRBV6-5 and TRBJ2-1; either TRBD1 or TRBD2 may supply D (5 bases each). The TCR was taken from a woman between 25 and 40 years old in good health. CDR3 sequence reads: CASSSRDPGSYNEQFF. The CDR3 bases are TGTGCCAGCAGCTCCCGGGACCCCGGGTCCTACAATGAGCAGTTCTTC.